Given below is one TCR beta chain in context. Seattle's cohort entered during active infection and was followed longitudinally. The data were obtained in a study of blood T cell repertoires in COVID-19. As for the study in general: From the United States, Italy and Spain came samples of acute and convalescent COVID-19. PBMCs, B-cell-depleted T cells, or T cells were the source of the cDNA or gDNA that made up the material.

V dropped 4 bases and J dropped 2 bases, with 6 bases sitting between them. Germline V gene lookup returns CDR1 LGHDT and CDR2 YNNKEL (reference sequence). The CDR3 extends over 12 amino acids. In the authors' workflow: Estimation of nucleated cell counts was performed using reference gene primer amplification. TCRdb keeps only in-frame clones here, not all; method: immunoSEQ multiplex PCR. V, J and clone size are those of that table, while D and trimming were read from the DNA. The data contain some 400,000 clones, around 87% of them singletons. Sequencing was done on a sample of peripheral blood. The clonotype originates from a woman under 40 with COVID-19, enrolled during active disease. V usage is TRBV3-1 (or the pseudogene TRBV3-2) and J usage is TRBJ2-7; no reliable D call. The CDR3 region is CASSRVAYEQYF. CDR3 bases: TGTGCCAGCAGCCGAGTTGCCTACGAGCAGTACTTC.